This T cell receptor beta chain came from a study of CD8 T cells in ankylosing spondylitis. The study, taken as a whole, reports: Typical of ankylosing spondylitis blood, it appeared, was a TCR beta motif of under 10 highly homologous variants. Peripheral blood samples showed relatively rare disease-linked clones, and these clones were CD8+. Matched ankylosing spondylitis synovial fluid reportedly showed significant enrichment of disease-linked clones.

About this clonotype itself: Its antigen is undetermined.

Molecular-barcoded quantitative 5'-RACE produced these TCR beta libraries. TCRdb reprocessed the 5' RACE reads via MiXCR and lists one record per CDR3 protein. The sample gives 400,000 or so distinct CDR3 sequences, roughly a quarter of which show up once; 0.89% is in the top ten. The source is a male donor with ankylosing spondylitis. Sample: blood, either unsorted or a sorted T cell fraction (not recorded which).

CDR3 loop: CASSQLGPDTQYF. In DNA form, the CDR3 reads TGTGCCAGCAGCCAGTTGGGGCCAGATACGCAGTATTTT. The chain links TRBV3-1 to TRBJ2-3; a possible D gene is TRBD1 (5 bases). The CDR3 has 13 amino acids. CDR1 and CDR2 from the germline V gene are LGHDT and YNNKEL (reference sequence). V dropped 3 bases and J dropped 4 bases, with 8 bases sitting between them.